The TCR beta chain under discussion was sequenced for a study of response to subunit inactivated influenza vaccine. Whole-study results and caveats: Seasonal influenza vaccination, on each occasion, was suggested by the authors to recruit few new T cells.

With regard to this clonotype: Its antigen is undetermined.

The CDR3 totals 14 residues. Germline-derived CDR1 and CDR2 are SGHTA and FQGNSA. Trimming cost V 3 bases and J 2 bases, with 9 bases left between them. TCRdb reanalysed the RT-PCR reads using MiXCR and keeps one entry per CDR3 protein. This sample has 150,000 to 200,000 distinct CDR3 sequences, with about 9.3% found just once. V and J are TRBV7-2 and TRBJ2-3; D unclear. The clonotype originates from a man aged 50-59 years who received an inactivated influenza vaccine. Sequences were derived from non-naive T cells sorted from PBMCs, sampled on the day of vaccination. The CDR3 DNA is TGTGCCAGCAGCTTCCGGTCTCACACAGATACGCAGTATTTT. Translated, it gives CASSFRSHTDTQYF.